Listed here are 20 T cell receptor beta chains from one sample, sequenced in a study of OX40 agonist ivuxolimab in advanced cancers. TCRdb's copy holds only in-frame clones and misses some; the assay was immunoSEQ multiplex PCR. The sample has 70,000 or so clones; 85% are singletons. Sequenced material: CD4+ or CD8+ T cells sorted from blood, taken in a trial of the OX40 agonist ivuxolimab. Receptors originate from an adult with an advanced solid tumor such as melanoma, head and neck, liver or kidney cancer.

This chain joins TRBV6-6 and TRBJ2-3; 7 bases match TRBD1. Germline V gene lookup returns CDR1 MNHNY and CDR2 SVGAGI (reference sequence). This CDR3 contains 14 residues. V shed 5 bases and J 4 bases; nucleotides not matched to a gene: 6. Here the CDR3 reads CASSPGQDADTQYF. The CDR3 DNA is TGTGCCAGCAGTCCCGGACAGGACGCAGATACGCAGTATTTT.

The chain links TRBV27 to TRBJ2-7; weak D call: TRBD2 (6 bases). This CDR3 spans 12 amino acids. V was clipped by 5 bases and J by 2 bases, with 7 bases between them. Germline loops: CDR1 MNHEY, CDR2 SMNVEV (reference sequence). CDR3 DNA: TGTGCCAGCAGTGCGGGGACCTACGAGCAGTACTTC. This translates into CASSAGTYEQYF.

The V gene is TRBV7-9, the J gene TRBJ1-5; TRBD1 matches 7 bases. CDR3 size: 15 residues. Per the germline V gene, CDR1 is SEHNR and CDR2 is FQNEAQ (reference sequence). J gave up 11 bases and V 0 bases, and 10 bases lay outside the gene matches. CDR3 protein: CASSLAGQIPLAQHF. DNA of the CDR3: TGTGCCAGCAGCTTAGCGGGACAGATCCCCCTCGCCCAGCATTTT.

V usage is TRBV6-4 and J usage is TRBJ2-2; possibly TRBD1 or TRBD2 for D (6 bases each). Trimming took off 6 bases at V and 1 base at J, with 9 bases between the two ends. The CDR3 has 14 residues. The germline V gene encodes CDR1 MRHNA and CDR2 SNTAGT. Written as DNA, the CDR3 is TGTGCCAGCAGACAGGGACTGAACACCGGGGAGCTGTTTTTT. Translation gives CASRQGLNTGELFF.

The DNA for the CDR3 is TGTGCCAGCAGTGAGGCCTTAGAAGCTTTCTTT. This encodes CASSEALEAFF. The gene calls are TRBV6-1 and TRBJ1-1, with D unresolved. Trimming stripped 3 bases from V and 8 bases from J, with 7 bases between. CDR3 length equals 11 residues. Germline V gene lookup returns CDR1 MNHNS and CDR2 SASEGT.

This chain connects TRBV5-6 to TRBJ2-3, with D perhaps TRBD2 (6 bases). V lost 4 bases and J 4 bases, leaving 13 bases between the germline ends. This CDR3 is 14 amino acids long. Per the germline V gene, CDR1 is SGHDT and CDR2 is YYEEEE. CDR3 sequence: CASSNGGSADTQYF. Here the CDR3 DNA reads TGTGCCAGCAGCAATGGAGGGTCCGCAGATACGCAGTATTTT.

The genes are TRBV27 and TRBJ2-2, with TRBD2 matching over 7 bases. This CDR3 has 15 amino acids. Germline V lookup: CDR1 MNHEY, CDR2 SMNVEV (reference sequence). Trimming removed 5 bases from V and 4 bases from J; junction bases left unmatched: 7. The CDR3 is CASSETSSGTGELFF. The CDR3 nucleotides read TGTGCCAGCAGTGAGACTAGCTCCGGCACCGGGGAGCTGTTTTTT.

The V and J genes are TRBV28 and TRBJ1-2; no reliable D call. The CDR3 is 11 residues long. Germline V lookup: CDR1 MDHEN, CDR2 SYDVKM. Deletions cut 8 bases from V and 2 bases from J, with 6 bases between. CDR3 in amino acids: CASLQNYGYTF. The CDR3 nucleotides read TGTGCCAGCCTACAGAACTATGGCTACACCTTC.

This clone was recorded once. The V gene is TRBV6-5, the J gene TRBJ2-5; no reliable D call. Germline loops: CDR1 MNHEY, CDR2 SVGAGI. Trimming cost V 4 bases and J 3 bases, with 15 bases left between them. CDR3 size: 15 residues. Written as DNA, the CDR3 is TGTGCCAGCAGTTCCAACGGACGGTCTGAAGAGACCCAGTACTTC. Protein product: CASSSNGRSEETQYF.

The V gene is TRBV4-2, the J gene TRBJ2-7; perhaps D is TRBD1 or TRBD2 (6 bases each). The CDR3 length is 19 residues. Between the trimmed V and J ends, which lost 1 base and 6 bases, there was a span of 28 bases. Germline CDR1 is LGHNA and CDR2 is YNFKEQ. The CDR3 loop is CASSQGDLPVGGLYREQYF. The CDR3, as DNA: TGTGCCAGCAGCCAAGGCGATCTCCCGGTCGGGGGCCTGTACCGCGAGCAGTACTTC.

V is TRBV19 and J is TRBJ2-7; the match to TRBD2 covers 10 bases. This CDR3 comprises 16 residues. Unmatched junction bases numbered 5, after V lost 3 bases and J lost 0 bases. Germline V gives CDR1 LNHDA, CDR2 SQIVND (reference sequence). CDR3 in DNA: TGTGCCAGTAGTATCGGACTAGCGGAGAGCTCCTACGAGCAGTACTTC. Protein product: CASSIGLAESSYEQYF.

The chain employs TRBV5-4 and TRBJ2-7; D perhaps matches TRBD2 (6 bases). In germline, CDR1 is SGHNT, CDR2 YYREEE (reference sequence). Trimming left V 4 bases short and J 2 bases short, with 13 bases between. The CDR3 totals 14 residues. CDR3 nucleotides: TGTGCCAGCAGCCGCCGGGGACTTCCCTACGAGCAGTACTTC. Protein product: CASSRRGLPYEQYF.

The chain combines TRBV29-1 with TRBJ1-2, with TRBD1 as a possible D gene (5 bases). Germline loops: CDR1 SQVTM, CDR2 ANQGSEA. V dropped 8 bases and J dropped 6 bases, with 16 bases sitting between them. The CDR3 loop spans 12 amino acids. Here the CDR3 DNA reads TGCAGCTCCACCCGGGACGGCCATGGCTACACCTTC. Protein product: CSSTRDGHGYTF. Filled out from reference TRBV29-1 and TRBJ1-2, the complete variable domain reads SAVISQKPSRDICQRGTSLTIQCQVDSQVTMMFWYRQQPGQSLTLIATANQGSEATYESGFVIDKFPISRPNLTFSTLTVSNMSPEDSSIYLCSSTRDGHGYTFGSGTRLTVV.

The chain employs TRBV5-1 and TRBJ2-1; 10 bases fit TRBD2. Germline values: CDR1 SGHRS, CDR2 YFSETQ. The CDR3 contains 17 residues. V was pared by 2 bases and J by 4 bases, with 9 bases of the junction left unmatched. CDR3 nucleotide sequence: TGCGCCAGCAGCTTCCCCGATTTACTAGCGGGGTACAATGAGCAGTTCTTC. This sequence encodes CASSFPDLLAGYNEQFF.

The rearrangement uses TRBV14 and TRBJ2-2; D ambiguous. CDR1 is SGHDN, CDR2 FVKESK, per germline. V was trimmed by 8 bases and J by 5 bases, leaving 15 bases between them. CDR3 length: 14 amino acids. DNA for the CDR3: TGTGCCAGCCGATTAAGGTTGGGAACCGGGGAGCTGTTTTTT. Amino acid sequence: CASRLRLGTGELFF. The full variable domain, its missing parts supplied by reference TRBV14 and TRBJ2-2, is EAGVTQFPSHSVIEKGQTVTLRCDPISGHDNLYWYRRVMGKEIKFLLHFVKESKQDESGMPNNRFLAERTGGTYSTLKVQPAELEDSGVYFCASRLRLGTGELFFGEGSRLTVL.

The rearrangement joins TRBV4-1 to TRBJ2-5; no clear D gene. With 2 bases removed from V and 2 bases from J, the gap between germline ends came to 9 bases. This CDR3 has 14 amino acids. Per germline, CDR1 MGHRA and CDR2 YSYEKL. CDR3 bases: TGCGCCAGCAGCCAAATCACAATACAAGAGACCCAGTACTTC. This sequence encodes CASSQITIQETQYF.

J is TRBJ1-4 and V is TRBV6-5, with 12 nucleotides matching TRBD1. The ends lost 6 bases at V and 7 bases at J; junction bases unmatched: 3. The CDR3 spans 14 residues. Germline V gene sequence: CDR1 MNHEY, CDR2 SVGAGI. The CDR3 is CASSRGQGAEKLFF. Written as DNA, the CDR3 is TGTGCCAGCAGCCGGGGACAGGGGGCTGAAAAACTGTTTTTT.

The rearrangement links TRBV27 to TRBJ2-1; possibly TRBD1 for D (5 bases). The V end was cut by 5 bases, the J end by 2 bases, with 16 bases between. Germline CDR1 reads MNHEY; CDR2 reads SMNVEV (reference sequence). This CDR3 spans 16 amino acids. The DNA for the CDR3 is TGTGCCAGCAGTCCCGTGGGGCTAGTTGCCTACAATGAGCAGTTCTTC. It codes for CASSPVGLVAYNEQFF.

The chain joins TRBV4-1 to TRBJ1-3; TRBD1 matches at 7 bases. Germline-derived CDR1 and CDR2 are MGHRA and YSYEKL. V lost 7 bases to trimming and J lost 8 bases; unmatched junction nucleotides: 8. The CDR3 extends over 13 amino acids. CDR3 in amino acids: CASTSTGLDTIYF. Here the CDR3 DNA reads TGCGCCAGCACCTCGACAGGGTTGGACACCATATATTTT.

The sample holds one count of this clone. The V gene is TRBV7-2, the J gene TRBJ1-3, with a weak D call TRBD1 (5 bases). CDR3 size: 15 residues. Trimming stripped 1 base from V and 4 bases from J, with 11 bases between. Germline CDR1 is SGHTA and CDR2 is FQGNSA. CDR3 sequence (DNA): TGTGCCAGCAGCTTAGTGGGACGGGAAGGAAACACCATATATTTT. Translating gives CASSLVGREGNTIYF.